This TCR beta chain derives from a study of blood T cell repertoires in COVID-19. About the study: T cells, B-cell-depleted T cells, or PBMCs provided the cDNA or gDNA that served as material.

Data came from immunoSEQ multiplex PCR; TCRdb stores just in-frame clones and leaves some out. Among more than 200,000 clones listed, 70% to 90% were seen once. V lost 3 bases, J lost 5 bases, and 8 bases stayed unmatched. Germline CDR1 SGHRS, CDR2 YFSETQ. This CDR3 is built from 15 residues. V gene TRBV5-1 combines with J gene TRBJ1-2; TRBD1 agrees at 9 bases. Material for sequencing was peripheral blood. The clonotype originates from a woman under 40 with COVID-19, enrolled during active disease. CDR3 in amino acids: CASSSRQGEKYGYTF. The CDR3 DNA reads TGCGCCAGCAGCTCTAGACAGGGGGAGAAATATGGCTACACCTTC.